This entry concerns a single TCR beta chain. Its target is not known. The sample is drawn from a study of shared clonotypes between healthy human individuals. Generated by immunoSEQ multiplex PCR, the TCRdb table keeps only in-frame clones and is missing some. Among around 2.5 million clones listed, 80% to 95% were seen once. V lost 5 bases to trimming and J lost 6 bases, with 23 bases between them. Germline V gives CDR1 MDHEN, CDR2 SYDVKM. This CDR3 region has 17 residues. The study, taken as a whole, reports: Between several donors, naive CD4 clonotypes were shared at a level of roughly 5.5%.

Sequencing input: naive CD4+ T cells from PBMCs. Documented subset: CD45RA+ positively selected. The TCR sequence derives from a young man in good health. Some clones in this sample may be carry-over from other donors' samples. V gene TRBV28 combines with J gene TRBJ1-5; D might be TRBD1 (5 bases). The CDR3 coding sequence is TGTGCCAGCAGTCTTACAGGCCTCTACGGGGGTGGTCAGCCCCAGCATTTT. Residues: CASSLTGLYGGGQPQHF.